Below, 20 T cell receptor beta chains from the same sample are listed, as sequenced in a study of cytomegalovirus exposure and HLA in healthy donors. It was with 60 Vbeta and 13 Jbeta primers that the PCR ran. Sequencing used immunoSEQ multiplex PCR; TCRdb keeps in-frame clones, though not all of them. The sample lists about 160,000 clones; less than 85% were seen once. Sequenced sample: PBMCs. The receptors shown here come from a boy aged 2 to 9 in good health and CMV-seronegative.

The chain links TRBV19 to TRBJ1-1, with D possibly being TRBD1 (6 bases). Per the germline V gene, CDR1 is LNHDA and CDR2 is SQIVND (reference sequence). The CDR3 runs 16 residues. Trimming took 0 bases from V and 8 from J, leaving 19 bases between them. The DNA for the CDR3 is TGTGCCAGTAGTATAGATCTATCAGAGGACGACAGGGAAGCTTTCTTT. It codes for CASSIDLSEDDREAFF.

The genes are TRBV7-9 and TRBJ2-2; 11 bases line up with TRBD1. After removal of 5 bases from V and 4 bases from J, the junction contained 3 bases not matched to a gene. The CDR3 runs 15 residues. Germline V gives CDR1 SEHNR, CDR2 FQNEAQ (reference sequence). Here the CDR3 reads CASSPGQGATGELFF. The CDR3 DNA reads TGTGCCAGCAGCCCCGGACAGGGGGCCACCGGGGAGCTGTTTTTT.

There are a few counts of this clone. The chain uses TRBV15 and TRBJ2-1; TRBD2 matches at 7 bases. The CDR3 length is 17 residues. The germline V gene has CDR1 LNHNV and CDR2 YYDKDF (reference sequence). Trimming removed 3 bases from V and 0 bases from J; junction bases left unmatched: 8. The CDR3, as DNA: TGTGCCACCAGCAGGGAGCTAGCGGTTAGCTCCTACAATGAGCAGTTCTTC. Protein product: CATSRELAVSSYNEQFF.

This chain links TRBV6-5 with TRBJ2-3, with a possible D match to TRBD2 (5 bases). This CDR3 contains 13 residues. V was clipped by 4 bases and J by 1 base, with 6 bases between them. The V gene's germline CDR1 is MNHEY and CDR2 SVGAGI. CDR3 nucleotide sequence: TGTGCCAGCAGTTGGAGGCGCACAGATACGCAGTATTTT. It translates to CASSWRRTDTQYF.

The V call is TRBV5-1, the J call TRBJ2-3; D is uncertain. This CDR3 is 12 amino acids long. The germline gives CDR1 SGHRS, CDR2 YFSETQ. V dropped 7 bases and J dropped 0 bases, with 6 bases sitting between them. CDR3 amino acids: CASSRSTDTQYF. The CDR3 DNA is TGCGCCAGCTCGCGGAGCACAGATACGCAGTATTTT.

The V and J genes are TRBV5-1 and TRBJ2-2; 7 bases are shared with TRBD1. Looked up from germline, CDR1 is SGHRS and CDR2 is YFSETQ. There are 18 residues in the CDR3. V shed 1 base and J 5 bases; nucleotides not matched to a gene: 14. The CDR3 loop reads CASSLLIFSTGFTGELFF. The CDR3 DNA follows: TGCGCCAGCAGCTTGTTAATTTTTTCGACAGGGTTTACCGGGGAGCTGTTTTTT.

V usage is TRBV5-3 and J usage is TRBJ2-7; no clear D gene. TRBV5-3 is treated as an ORF (open reading frame) with a function not yet certain. V was pared by 3 bases and J by 4 bases, with 8 bases between. The CDR3 covers 12 residues. CDR3: CARSSYSYEQYF. The CDR3 DNA follows: TGTGCCAGAAGCTCCTATTCTTACGAGCAGTACTTC.

This sequence joins TRBV6-5 and TRBJ2-1; D possibly corresponds to TRBD2 (5 bases). This CDR3 contains 13 residues. CDR1 is MNHEY and CDR2 is SVGAGI in the germline V gene. Deletions cut 7 bases from V and 10 bases from J, with 17 bases between. CDR3 in DNA: TGTGCCAGCATGGCGGGCCTGGTCGGGGAGCAGTTCTTC. It translates to CASMAGLVGEQFF.

The chain couples TRBV28 to TRBJ1-3; a possible D gene is TRBD1 (6 bases). Germline loops: CDR1 MDHEN, CDR2 SYDVKM. Trimming left V 6 bases short and J 4 bases short, with 22 bases between. The CDR3 runs 17 residues. CDR3 coding DNA: TGTGCCAGCAGCCGCGCGCGGGGGCCCAGTGGGGGAAACACCATATATTTT. It translates to CASSRARGPSGGNTIYF.

The chain is built from TRBV11-3 and TRBJ2-3, with D perhaps TRBD2 (5 bases). Germline CDR1 SGHNT, CDR2 YENEEA. CDR3 length: 15 amino acids. Trimming stripped 4 bases from V and 3 bases from J, with 14 bases between. The CDR3 nucleotides are TGTGCCAGCAGCTCCCCACTACTAGGGACAGATACGCAGTATTTT. Its translation: CASSSPLLGTDTQYF.

The chain has TRBV6-1 and TRBJ2-2, with 7 bases matching TRBD2. V lost 6 bases and J lost 2; bases outside the gene matches: 3. There are 14 residues in the CDR3. Germline V gene lookup returns CDR1 MNHNS and CDR2 SASEGT. The CDR3 protein is CASRASGNTGELFF. Written as DNA, the CDR3 is TGTGCCAGCAGAGCTAGCGGAAACACCGGGGAGCTGTTTTTT.

This clone was seen only a few times. The chain joins TRBV6-1 to TRBJ1-5, with a possible D match to TRBD1 (6 bases). Looked up from germline, CDR1 is MNHNS and CDR2 is SASEGT. The CDR3 spans 16 residues. V shed 1 base and J shed 11 bases, with 21 bases lying between them. CDR3 nucleotide sequence: TGTGCCAGCAGTGAAGGGGGAGGGATAGGGGGAATTGCCCAGCATTTT. Translated, it gives CASSEGGGIGGIAQHF.

The J gene is TRBJ2-3, the V gene TRBV4-2; 10 bases map to TRBD2. CDR3 size: 16 residues. The V segment lost 7 bases and the J segment 2 bases; nucleotides outside the gene matches: 9. Germline V CDR1 and CDR2: LGHNA, YNFKEQ. For the CDR3, the DNA is TGTGCCAGCAAATCTAGCGGGGGCAACCCCACAGATACGCAGTATTTT. It is translated as CASKSSGGNPTDTQYF.

This clone was recorded only once. The sample contains more than one DNA sequence encoding this CDR3. V and J are TRBV27 and TRBJ1-1; 7 positions agree with TRBD1. Losses at the gene ends were 8 bases for V and 5 bases for J; bases not matched to a gene: 2. The CDR3 contains 11 residues. Germline V gene lookup returns CDR1 MNHEY and CDR2 SMNVEV (reference sequence). The DNA for the CDR3 is TGTGCCAGCCGCAGGGGGACTGAAGCTTTCTTT. Its protein product is CASRRGTEAFF.

The rearrangement links TRBV5-1 to TRBJ2-1; 7 bases fit TRBD1. Germline V gene lookup returns CDR1 SGHRS and CDR2 YFSETQ. J was trimmed by 10 bases and V by 4 bases; bases with no gene match: 11. The CDR3 spans 14 residues. CDR3 amino acids: CASSPGDSRWEQFF. CDR3 nucleotide sequence: TGCGCCAGCAGCCCTGGGGACAGCAGATGGGAGCAGTTCTTC.

The chain is built from TRBV6-1 and TRBJ1-3; the D is unclear. CDR1 and CDR2 from the germline V gene are MNHNS and SASEGT. The V gene lost 6 bases and the J gene lost 0 bases, with 6 bases spanning the gap. The length of the CDR3 is 13 residues. CDR3 bases: TGTGCCAGCAGGAGAAGCTCTGGAAACACCATATATTTT. Its protein is CASRRSSGNTIYF.

This chain joins TRBV28 and TRBJ1-4, with D perhaps matching TRBD1 (5 bases). V gave up 5 bases and J gave up 3 bases, with 13 bases separating them. Germline CDR1 and CDR2: MDHEN and SYDVKM. The CDR3 sequence is 15 residues long. CDR3 sequence (DNA): TGTGCCAGCAGTCCCCTAGGGGTACCTAATGAAAAACTGTTTTTT. Protein product: CASSPLGVPNEKLFF.

This chain links TRBV5-1 with TRBJ2-7; D is ambiguous. The CDR3 runs to 13 residues. V was shortened by 0 bases and J by 7 bases, with 11 bases between the two germline ends. Per germline, CDR1 SGHRS and CDR2 YFSETQ. The CDR3 spells CASSLGPFREQYV. In DNA, the CDR3 is TGCGCCAGCAGCTTGGGACCATTCCGGGAGCAGTACGTC.

The chain employs TRBV28 and TRBJ2-7, with D perhaps TRBD2 (6 bases). Trimming cost V 5 bases and J 5 bases, with 16 bases left between them. Germline-derived CDR1 and CDR2 are MDHEN and SYDVKM. The CDR3 loop spans 14 amino acids. The CDR3 spells CASSPQEGAHEQYV. The CDR3 DNA sequence: TGTGCCAGCAGTCCCCAGGAGGGCGCCCACGAGCAGTACGTC.

The rearrangement uses TRBV28 and TRBJ2-7; possible D gene TRBD1, 6 bases. Trimming took 5 bases from V and 3 from J, leaving 14 bases between them. The CDR3 sequence is 14 residues long. Germline V gives CDR1 MDHEN, CDR2 SYDVKM. The CDR3 loop is CASSQDRGGYEQYV. The CDR3 DNA sequence: TGTGCCAGCAGTCAGGATCGAGGGGGCTACGAGCAGTACGTC.